A selection of T cell receptor beta chains follows, all from one sample in a study of radiotherapy plus CTLA-4 blockade in lung cancer. Clones were sequenced by immunoSEQ multiplex PCR, and TCRdb holds only the in-frame ones, with some missing. This table has 120,000 or so clones, approximately 80% appearing once. The specimen comprised peripheral blood, sampled from a patient treated with radiotherapy plus ipilimumab. These receptors all come from a human donor with non-small cell lung cancer who had a partial response to radiotherapy plus ipilimumab. Each CDR3 is given with its conserved first and last residue. The D gene is left open where the match is weak. Clone size, where shown, is once, few, many, or a class for clones that have expanded.

TRBV30	NA	TRBD1	TRBJ2-6	TGTGCCTGGAGTGTATACGAGGCAGGGGGCGCTGGGGCCAACGTCCTGACTTTC	CAWSVYEAGGAGANVLTF
TRBV28	few	NA	TRBJ2-1	TGTGCCAGCAGTTTAGGGCTGGTCCCCATCAATGAGCAGTTCTTC	CASSLGLVPINEQFF
TRBV25-1	few	TRBD2	TRBJ2-5	TGTGCCAGCAGCCGGGCTAGCGGGAGGGAGACCCAGTACTTC	CASSRASGRETQYF
TRBV2	few	TRBD1	TRBJ1-6	TGTGCCGCATCAGGGGGCGCGGATTCACCCCTCCACTTT	CAASGGADSPLHF
TRBV6-1	NA	NA	TRBJ2-7	TGTGCCAGCAGTTCGTCGACTTACTACTACGAGCAGTACTTC	CASSSSTYYYEQYF
TRBV5-8	NA	NA	TRBJ2-5	TGTGCCAGCAGCTTGTATGCGGGGTCTGGGGAGACCCAGTACTTC	CASSLYAGSGETQYF
TRBV7-8	NA	TRBD1	TRBJ1-2	TGTGCCAGCAGCTTTACAGGGGAAGGCTACACCTTC	CASSFTGEGYTF
TRBV19	once	NA	TRBJ1-1	TGTGCCAGTAGTAAGGGGCTCACTGAAGCTTTCTTT	CASSKGLTEAFF
TRBV7-9	once	TRBD2	TRBJ2-1	TGTGCCAGCAGCGCACTAGCGGGAGGGTTCAATGAGCAGTTCTTC	CASSALAGGFNEQFF
TRBV28	NA	NA	TRBJ2-4	TGTGCCAGCAGTTTGAGCCATACCGCCAAAAACATTCAGTACTTC	CASSLSHTAKNIQYF
TRBV5-4	NA	NA	TRBJ1-3	TGTGCCAGCAGCTTGGACAGTTCTGGAAACACCATATATTTT	CASSLDSSGNTIYF
TRBV6-1	NA	NA	TRBJ2-7	TGTGCCAGCAGTGAAGGCCCCGAGGCCTACGAGCAGTACTTC	CASSEGPEAYEQYF
TRBV5-1	NA	TRBD2	TRBJ2-1	TGCGCCAGCAGCCCCGGGACTAGCGGGAGGCCCAGCTCCTACAATGAGCAGTTCTTC	CASSPGTSGRPSSYNEQFF
TRBV4-2	NA	NA	TRBJ2-2	TGTGCCAGCAGCCACCCCGGGGATTGGCGGGCCAACACCGGGGAGCTGTTTTTT	CASSHPGDWRANTGELFF
TRBV6-6	once	NA	TRBJ2-6	TGTGCCAGCAAACAGGGATTTACCTCTGGGGCCAACGTCCTGACTTTC	CASKQGFTSGANVLTF
TRBV29-1	NA	NA	TRBJ1-1	TGCAGCGTTGAAAAAGCTGGGCAGCGGGCTGAAGCTTTCTTT	CSVEKAGQRAEAFF
TRBV6-1	NA	TRBD1	TRBJ2-2	TGTGCCAGCATCCGTGGGACAGGCTACACCGGGGAGCTGTTTTTT	CASIRGTGYTGELFF
TRBV7-9	NA	NA	TRBJ1-1	TGTGCCAGCAGCCCACCCGAGGGAACTGAAGCTTTCTTT	CASSPPEGTEAFF
TRBV9	NA	NA	TRBJ2-3	TGTGCCAGCAGCGTAGCTCTATCAGTCACGGGGTACACAGATACGCAGTATTTT	CASSVALSVTGYTDTQYF
TRBV10-3	few	TRBD1	TRBJ2-6	TGTGCCATCAGTGAGTTGGACAGGGGTCCTTCTTTTTCTGGGGCCAACGTCCTGACTTTC	CAISELDRGPSFSGANVLTF
TRBV11-2	NA	NA	TRBJ1-1	TGTGCCAGCGGATGGGGGCGGGACACTGAAGCTTTCTTT	CASGWGRDTEAFF
TRBV7-9	NA	NA	TRBJ2-3	TGTGCCACCAATCCTACCCCCCCGTTCAGCACAGATACGCAGTATTTT	CATNPTPPFSTDTQYF
TRBV6-5	few	TRBD1	TRBJ1-5	TGTGCCAGCAGTACCCGACAGGGGAATCAGCCCCAGCATTTT	CASSTRQGNQPQHF
TRBV28	NA	TRBD1	TRBJ2-2	TGTGCCAGCAGTTTCCCTGGGACAGGGGGACGCCAAATCCCTTATAGGAACACCGGGGAGCTGTTTTTT	CASSFPGTGGRQIPYRNTGELFF
TRBV5-6	NA	TRBD2	TRBJ2-3	TGTGCCAGCAGCTACGGACTAGCGGGGGATACGCAGTATTTT	CASSYGLAGDTQYF
TRBV19	NA	TRBD2	TRBJ2-4	TGTGCCAGTAGTATAGGGCTAGCGGGAGGGCTAGCCAAAAACATTCAGTACTTC	CASSIGLAGGLAKNIQYF
TRBV5-1	once	NA	TRBJ2-3	TGCGCCAGCACGACCGGGTCCGCCATGAAGACGCAGTATTTT	CASTTGSAMKTQYF
TRBV6-6	NA	NA	TRBJ1-2	TGTGCCAGCAGTCAAATTCAGGGGAGTCATGGCTACACCTTC	CASSQIQGSHGYTF
TRBV7-3	NA	NA	TRBJ2-6	TGTGCCAGCAGCTCAAACTCTGGGGCCAACGTCCTGACTTTC	CASSSNSGANVLTF
TRBV7-2	once	TRBD2	TRBJ2-1	TGTGCCAGCAGCTTTTTCACACTTGCTAGCGGGAGAAACAATGAGCAGTTCTTC	CASSFFTLASGRNNEQFF
TRBV28	few	TRBD1	TRBJ2-5	TGTGCCAGCAGTTTATTTCTGACAGGGGCCCAGGAGACCCAGTACTTC	CASSLFLTGAQETQYF
TRBV28	NA	TRBD1	TRBJ2-2	TGTGCCAGCCGGACAGGGGGCGAAGCCGGGGAGCTGTTTTTT	CASRTGGEAGELFF
TRBV18	NA	TRBD2	TRBJ2-5	TGTGCCAGCTCAATTAACGGAGCGGGATCGTACCAAGAGACCCAGTACTTC	CASSINGAGSYQETQYF
TRBV7-3	NA	NA	TRBJ2-3	TGTGCCAGCAGCTTAGCGGGCGACGATACTACGCAGTATTTT	CASSLAGDDTTQYF
TRBV18	NA	NA	TRBJ2-3	TGTGCCAGCTCACGCGCCCGGGCAGATACGCAGTATTTT	CASSRARADTQYF
TRBV13	few	NA	TRBJ1-2	TGTGCCAGCAGCCCACAGGGATTCTCAGGTGGCTACACCTTC	CASSPQGFSGGYTF
TRBV4-1	few	TRBD1	TRBJ2-3	TGCGCCAGCAGCCAAGTAGACAGGGATGCAGATACGCAGTATTTT	CASSQVDRDADTQYF
TRBV6-6	NA	NA	TRBJ2-1	TGTGCCAGCAACTGGGAGGTGGGGTCGTACAACAATGAGCAGTTCTTC	CASNWEVGSYNNEQFF
TRBV7-9	NA	NA	TRBJ2-7	TGTGCCAGCAGCTTATCGACAGTCTACGAGCAGTACTTC	CASSLSTVYEQYF
TRBV4-1	NA	NA	TRBJ2-1	TGCGCCAGCAGCCAAGATCTTTCAGGGGTGGCCTACAATGAGCAGTTCTTC	CASSQDLSGVAYNEQFF
TRBV7-8	once	TRBD1	TRBJ1-1	TGTGCCAGCAGCTGGGACAGGGGGTTTGACACTGAAGCTTTCTTT	CASSWDRGFDTEAFF
TRBV27	NA	TRBD2	TRBJ2-1	TGTGCCAGCAGGGTGTGGCTAGCGGGTTCCAATGAGCAGTTCTTC	CASRVWLAGSNEQFF
TRBV10-1	NA	NA	TRBJ1-1	TGCGCCAGCAGTGATGACACCACTGAAGCTTTCTTT	CASSDDTTEAFF
TRBV27	once	NA	TRBJ1-1	TGTGCCAGCAGTCAATGGACAGATACTGAAGCTTTCTTT	CASSQWTDTEAFF
TRBV27	NA	TRBD2	TRBJ2-1	TGTGCCAGCAGTTCACCGGGACTAGCGGGAGGTAGATGGACCTACAATGAGCAGTTCTTC	CASSSPGLAGGRWTYNEQFF
TRBV6-1	NA	NA	TRBJ2-6	TGTGCCAGCAGTGAGCCAGGGACTGGGGCCAACGTCCTGACTTTC	CASSEPGTGANVLTF
TRBV19	NA	TRBD1	TRBJ1-1	TGTGCCAGTAGTTCAAGGACAGGGGAAACAAAGGCTTTCTTT	CASSSRTGETKAFF
TRBV10-3	NA	NA	TRBJ2-1	TGTGCCATCAGTGGGAAGGACCCTCGGGGGTACAATGAGCAGTTCTTC	CAISGKDPRGYNEQFF
TRBV27	many	TRBD1	TRBJ1-2	TGTGCCAGCAGTCCTACCCCGACAGGGAACTATGGCTACACCTTC	CASSPTPTGNYGYTF
TRBV4-3	few	TRBD2	TRBJ2-1	TGCGCCAGCAGCCAAGATCTCCTAACGGGAGGAGTAAATGAGCAGTTCTTC	CASSQDLLTGGVNEQFF
TRBV7-3	NA	NA	TRBJ1-1	TGTGCCAGCAGCTCGATCTACAGACCGACTGAAGCTTTCTTT	CASSSIYRPTEAFF
TRBV29-1	NA	TRBD2	TRBJ2-4	TGCAGCGTTGAAGATCTTGGTAGCGGGAGGGCCAAAAACATTCAGTACTTC	CSVEDLGSGRAKNIQYF
TRBV11-2	few	TRBD1	TRBJ1-1	TGTGCCAGCAGCTTAGTCGGGACAGGGGCCGTCATAAACACTGAAGCTTTCTTT	CASSLVGTGAVINTEAFF
TRBV19	few	TRBD1	TRBJ1-1	TGTGCCAGTATCCTAACAGGGGACGGAACTGAAGCTTTCTTT	CASILTGDGTEAFF
TRBV7-3	NA	TRBD1	TRBJ2-2	TGTGCCAGCAGCCAACGACTGACAGGGTCCGGGGAGCTGTTTTTT	CASSQRLTGSGELFF
TRBV5-5	NA	NA	TRBJ1-3	TGTGCCAGCAGCTTGGGGCGGAACTCTGGAAACACCATATATTTT	CASSLGRNSGNTIYF
TRBV28	NA	NA	TRBJ2-5	TGTGCCAGCAGTTCCCAATTAGATTTACAAGAGACCCAGTACTTC	CASSSQLDLQETQYF
TRBV6-1	NA	TRBD1	TRBJ1-2	TGTGCCAGCAGTGAAGCGGGGACAGGGGGCAAGTTTAACTATGGCTACACCTTC	CASSEAGTGGKFNYGYTF
TRBV6-1	NA	NA	TRBJ1-1	TGTGCCAGCAGTGTGTCCGGGAGGAGGAACACTGAAGCTTTCTTT	CASSVSGRRNTEAFF
TRBV28	NA	TRBD1	TRBJ2-2	TGTGCCAGCAGCAGGACAGGGAACACCGGGGAGCTGTTTTTT	CASSRTGNTGELFF